A selection of T cell receptor beta chains follows, all from one sample in a study of blood T cell repertoires in COVID-19. The protocol was immunoSEQ multiplex PCR, while the TCRdb copy is restricted to in-frame clones and leaves out a portion. The sample carries more than 80,000 clones, around four fifths recorded once. Material for sequencing was peripheral blood. Every receptor here comes from an elderly woman with active or convalescent COVID-19. Both conserved end residues are part of each CDR3. The D gene is left open where the match is weak. Only some rows state a clone size, as once, few, many or a class for expanded clones.

J	V	D	size	DNA	CDR3
TRBJ2-1	TRBV7-2	TRBD2	NA	TGTGCCAGCAGCTTCCCGGGACTAGCGGGGGGGCGGCCTGAGCAGTTCTTC	CASSFPGLAGGRPEQFF
TRBJ2-7	TRBV9	NA	NA	TGTGCCAGCAGCGTAGGAGGGGGGGAATACGAGCAGTACTTC	CASSVGGGEYEQYF
TRBJ1-2	TRBV2	NA	NA	TGTGCCAGCAGTGGCCGACTGAACTATGGCTACACCTTC	CASSGRLNYGYTF
TRBJ1-1	TRBV11-1	TRBD1	NA	TGTGCCAGCAGCATCCGGACAGGGTCAACTGAAGCTTTCTTT	CASSIRTGSTEAFF
TRBJ2-1	TRBV6-1	TRBD2	NA	TGTGCCAGCAGTGAAGTCGGGGGACTAGCGGGAGCCTACAATGAGCAGTTCTTC	CASSEVGGLAGAYNEQFF
TRBJ1-2	TRBV24-1	TRBD1	once	TGTGCCACCAGTGACTTGACAGGGGGCGTCTATGGCTACACCTTC	CATSDLTGGVYGYTF
TRBJ2-1	TRBV28	NA	NA	TGTGCCAGCAGGACTAGGCGCTACAATGAGCAGTTCTTC	CASRTRRYNEQFF
TRBJ2-7	TRBV3-1/TRBV3-2	NA	once	TGTGCCAGCAGCCAAGGGCGGGCTCGCGAGCAGTACTTC	CASSQGRAREQYF
TRBJ1-1	TRBV5-1	TRBD1	NA	TGCGCCAGCAGCTCACAGGGGCGCGGCACTGAAGCTTTCTTT	CASSSQGRGTEAFF
TRBJ1-2	TRBV19	NA	NA	TGTGCCAGTAGTATAGATGGGAGGAACTATGGCTACACCTTC	CASSIDGRNYGYTF
TRBJ2-2	TRBV30	NA	NA	TGTGCCTGGGCCGGGTATATGGCCGGGGAGCTGTTTTTT	CAWAGYMAGELFF
TRBJ2-3	TRBV20-1	NA	NA	TGCAGTGCTGAGGCAGATACGCAGTATTTT	CSAEADTQYF
TRBJ2-7	TRBV6-5	TRBD2	NA	TGTGCCAGCAGGGAGGGACTAGCGGACCACTTC	CASREGLADHF
TRBJ2-5	TRBV13	NA	few	TGTGCCAGCAGCTTACGACAGGGAGGAGAGACCCAGTACTTC	CASSLRQGGETQYF
TRBJ2-7	TRBV4-3	TRBD1	NA	TGCGCCAGCAGCCAACCAAATCCAGGGGGCGAAAGGGAGGACCTCTACGAGCAGTACTTC	CASSQPNPGGEREDLYEQYF
TRBJ2-2	TRBV5-4	NA	NA	TGTGCCAGCAGCTTGGACAGGGTATTCACCGGGGAGCTGTTTTTT	CASSLDRVFTGELFF
TRBJ1-1	TRBV28	NA	NA	TGTGCCAGCAGTTCGGTCAGGACAGTAATTGAAGCTTTCTTT	CASSSVRTVIEAFF
TRBJ2-7	TRBV5-1	TRBD2	few	TGCGCCAGCAGCGAGACTAGCGGGGGAACCTACGAGCAGTACTTC	CASSETSGGTYEQYF
TRBJ2-3	TRBV28	TRBD2	NA	TGTGCCAGCAGTTTACGGCTAGCGGGAGAGTTCCTGTATTTT	CASSLRLAGEFLYF
TRBJ1-2	TRBV4-1	TRBD1	NA	TGCGCCAGCAGCCCCCTGACAGGGGGCGAAAGCTATGGCTACACCTTC	CASSPLTGGESYGYTF
TRBJ1-5	TRBV28	NA	NA	TGTGCCAGCAGTTTGGAGACAGATTGGCAGCCCCAGCATTTT	CASSLETDWQPQHF
TRBJ1-4	TRBV5-1	NA	NA	TGCGCCAGCAGCTTGAACGGGATAAGAGAAAAACTGTTTTTT	CASSLNGIREKLFF
TRBJ2-1	TRBV24-1	TRBD1	once	TGTGCCACCAGTGATACCGGACAGGGGGCCTACAATGAGCAGTTCTTC	CATSDTGQGAYNEQFF
TRBJ2-6	TRBV7-2	TRBD1	NA	TGTGCCAGCAGCTTGAGGACAGGGGCTGGGGCCAACGTCCTGACTTTC	CASSLRTGAGANVLTF
TRBJ1-5	TRBV7-8	NA	NA	TGTGCCAGCAGCTTCAGGGTCAATCAGCCCCAGCATTTT	CASSFRVNQPQHF
TRBJ1-2	TRBV7-8	TRBD1	NA	TGTGCCAGCAGCCTCCGACAGGGGATCTATGGCTACACCTTC	CASSLRQGIYGYTF
TRBJ2-2	TRBV19	TRBD1	NA	TGTGCCAGTAGTACCGGGACAGGGGTCTCCGGGGAGCTGTTTTTT	CASSTGTGVSGELFF
TRBJ1-1	TRBV5-1	NA	NA	TGCGCCAGCAGCTTTGAGATGAACACTGAAGCTTTCTTT	CASSFEMNTEAFF
TRBJ2-7	TRBV5-1	TRBD1	NA	TGCGCCAGCAGCCATATCGACACAGGGGACTCCTACGAGCAGTACTTC	CASSHIDTGDSYEQYF
TRBJ1-5	TRBV2	TRBD1	once	TGTGCCAGCAGTCGACAGGGCGGCAATCAGCCCCAGCATTTT	CASSRQGGNQPQHF
TRBJ2-2	TRBV11-2	TRBD2	NA	TGTGCCAGCAGCTTGGGAGGGGACACCGGGGAGCTGTTTTTT	CASSLGGDTGELFF
TRBJ2-7	TRBV7-2	NA	NA	TGTGCCAGCAGCTCGCCGGGACTCGAACACGAGCAGTACTTC	CASSSPGLEHEQYF
TRBJ2-3	TRBV29-1	TRBD2	NA	TGCAGCGTTGTAGGGCGGCGGGGGGTAGATACGCAGTATTTT	CSVVGRRGVDTQYF
TRBJ2-3	TRBV29-1	NA	NA	TGCAGCGCCGGTGCAGATACGCAGTATTTT	CSAGADTQYF
TRBJ2-1	TRBV5-1	NA	few	TGCGCCAGCACTCAAGCCGCGACTAGTAACAATGAGCAGTTCTTC	CASTQAATSNNEQFF
TRBJ2-7	TRBV5-6	NA	few	TGTGCCAGCAGCTTGGCCACCGGCTACGAGCAGTACTTC	CASSLATGYEQYF
TRBJ2-2	TRBV20-1	NA	NA	TGCAGTGCTAGTTATCCGACATTGAACACCGGGGAGCTGTTTTTT	CSASYPTLNTGELFF
TRBJ1-6	TRBV6-2/TRBV6-3	TRBD1	few	TGTGCCAGCAGCCTAGACAGGGCCAATTCACCCCTCCACTTT	CASSLDRANSPLHF
TRBJ1-1	TRBV4-2	NA	NA	TGTGCCAGCAGGACAGACAGTGGAGGGACTGAAGCTTTCTTT	CASRTDSGGTEAFF
TRBJ1-4	TRBV12-1	NA	NA	TGTGCCAGCAGACCGGGCCAGGGAACGAAGGAAAAACTGTTTTTT	CASRPGQGTKEKLFF
TRBJ1-6	TRBV9	NA	NA	TGTGCCAGCAGCGTAGCTCGAAGCCCTTTGGATTCACCCCTCCACTTT	CASSVARSPLDSPLHF
TRBJ2-7	TRBV7-6	TRBD1	NA	TGTGCCAGCAGCGCTACTCCGGGACAGGGCGCCTACGAGCAGTACTTC	CASSATPGQGAYEQYF
TRBJ1-1	TRBV10-3	NA	NA	TGTGCCATCAGTGACCCTTACAGGCTCCCGAACACTGAAGCTTTCTTT	CAISDPYRLPNTEAFF
TRBJ2-3	TRBV4-1	NA	NA	TGCGCCAGCAGCCGAATCGGGATCGCCATAGATACGCAGTATTTT	CASSRIGIAIDTQYF
TRBJ2-2	TRBV7-8	NA	once	TGTGCCAGCAGCTTAGAGGGGTCTGGGCTCACCGGGGAGCTGTTTTTT	CASSLEGSGLTGELFF
TRBJ2-3	TRBV5-4	TRBD2	NA	TGTGCCAGCAGCCCGACTAGCGGGGGTTCAGATACGCAGTATTTT	CASSPTSGGSDTQYF
TRBJ2-1	TRBV28	NA	NA	TGTGCCAGCAGCCCTCCACTAGGAAATGAGCAGTTCTTC	CASSPPLGNEQFF
TRBJ2-3	TRBV10-3	NA	NA	TGTGCCATAAAGACTACAGGGCACACGCAGTATTTT	CAIKTTGHTQYF
TRBJ2-3	TRBV6-1	TRBD2	NA	TGTGCCAGCAGTGCCGGTCTCCTAGCGGGGGTTGCAGATACGCAGTATTTT	CASSAGLLAGVADTQYF
TRBJ2-3	TRBV10-2	TRBD1	NA	TGCGCCAGCAGGGACAGGGGTTTGGGCACAGATACGCAGTATTTT	CASRDRGLGTDTQYF
TRBJ1-2	TRBV29-1	NA	NA	TGCAGCGTAGGGGGTCAGACTGGCTACACCTTC	CSVGGQTGYTF
TRBJ2-7	TRBV6-1	NA	NA	TGTGCCAGCAGTGAAGCGAGTTATGGCTACGAGCAGTACTTC	CASSEASYGYEQYF